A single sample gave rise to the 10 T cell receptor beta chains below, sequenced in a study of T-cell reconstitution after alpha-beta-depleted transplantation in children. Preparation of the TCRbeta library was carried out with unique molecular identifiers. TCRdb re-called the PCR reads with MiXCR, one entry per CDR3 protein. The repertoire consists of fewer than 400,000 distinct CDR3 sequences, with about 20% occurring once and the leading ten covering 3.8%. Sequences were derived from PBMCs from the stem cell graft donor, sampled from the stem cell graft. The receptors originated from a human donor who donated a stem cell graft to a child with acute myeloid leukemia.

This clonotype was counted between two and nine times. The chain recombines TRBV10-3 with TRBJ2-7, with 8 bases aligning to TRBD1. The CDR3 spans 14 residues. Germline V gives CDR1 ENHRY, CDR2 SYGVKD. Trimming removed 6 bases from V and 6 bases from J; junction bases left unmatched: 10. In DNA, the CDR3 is TGTGCCATCAGGCAAACAGGGGGGAAATCCGAGCAGTACTTC. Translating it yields CAIRQTGGKSEQYF.

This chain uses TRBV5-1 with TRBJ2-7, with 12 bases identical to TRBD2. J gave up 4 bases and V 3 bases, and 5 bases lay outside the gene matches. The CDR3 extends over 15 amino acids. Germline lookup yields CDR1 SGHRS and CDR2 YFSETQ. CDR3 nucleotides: TGCGCCAGCAGCTCGACTAGCGGGAGAATGTACGAGCAGTACTTC. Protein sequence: CASSSTSGRMYEQYF. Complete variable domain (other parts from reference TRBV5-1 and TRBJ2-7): KAGVTQTPRYLIKTRGQQVTLSCSPISGHRSVSWYQQTPGQGLQFLFEYFSETQRNKGNFPGRFSGRQFSNSRSEMNVSTLELGDSALYLCASSSTSGRMYEQYFGPGTRLTVT.

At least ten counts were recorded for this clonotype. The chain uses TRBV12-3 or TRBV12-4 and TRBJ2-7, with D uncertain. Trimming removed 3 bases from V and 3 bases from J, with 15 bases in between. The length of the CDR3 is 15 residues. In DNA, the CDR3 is TGTGCCAGCAGTTTGTACGGAAGGTTGAACTACGAGCAGTACTTC. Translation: CASSLYGRLNYEQYF.

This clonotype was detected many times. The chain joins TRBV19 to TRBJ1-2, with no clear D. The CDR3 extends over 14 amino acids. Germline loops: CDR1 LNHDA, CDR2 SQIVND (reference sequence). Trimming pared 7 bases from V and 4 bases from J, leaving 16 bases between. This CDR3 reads CASTKRSGSYGYTF. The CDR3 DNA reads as TGTGCCAGTACTAAAAGATCAGGAAGCTATGGCTACACCTTC. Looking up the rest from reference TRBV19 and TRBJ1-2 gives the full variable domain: DGGITQSPKYLFRKEGQNVTLSCEQNLNHDAMYWYRQDPGQGLRLIYYSQIVNDFQKGDIAEGYSVSREKKESFPLTVTSAQKNPTAFYLCASTKRSGSYGYTFGSGTRLTVV.

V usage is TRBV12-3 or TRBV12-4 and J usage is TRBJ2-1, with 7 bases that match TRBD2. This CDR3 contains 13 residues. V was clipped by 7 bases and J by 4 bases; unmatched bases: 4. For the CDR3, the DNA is TGTGCCAGCAACGGCGGGGGATACAATGAGCAGTTCTTC. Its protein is CASNGGGYNEQFF.

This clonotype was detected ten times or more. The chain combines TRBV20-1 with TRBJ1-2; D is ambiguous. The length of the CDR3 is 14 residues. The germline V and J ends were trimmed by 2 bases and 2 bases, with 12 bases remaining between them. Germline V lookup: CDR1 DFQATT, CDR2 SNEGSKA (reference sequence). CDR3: CSARIADSNYGYTF. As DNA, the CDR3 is TGCAGTGCTAGAATCGCAGACTCCAACTATGGCTACACCTTC.

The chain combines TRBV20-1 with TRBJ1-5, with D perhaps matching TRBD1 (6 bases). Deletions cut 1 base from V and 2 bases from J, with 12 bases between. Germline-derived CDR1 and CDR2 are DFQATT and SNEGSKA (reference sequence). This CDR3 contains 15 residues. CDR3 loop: CSARVQGLGNQPQHF. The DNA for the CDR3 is TGCAGTGCTAGAGTACAGGGTCTTGGCAATCAGCCCCAGCATTTT.

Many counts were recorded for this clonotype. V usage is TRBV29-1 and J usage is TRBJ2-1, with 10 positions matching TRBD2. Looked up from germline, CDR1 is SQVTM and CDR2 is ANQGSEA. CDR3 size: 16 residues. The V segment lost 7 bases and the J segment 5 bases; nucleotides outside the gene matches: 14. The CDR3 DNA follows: TGCAGCGAACGCCCTAGGACTAGCGGAGACGACAATGAGCAGTTCTTC. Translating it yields CSERPRTSGDDNEQFF.

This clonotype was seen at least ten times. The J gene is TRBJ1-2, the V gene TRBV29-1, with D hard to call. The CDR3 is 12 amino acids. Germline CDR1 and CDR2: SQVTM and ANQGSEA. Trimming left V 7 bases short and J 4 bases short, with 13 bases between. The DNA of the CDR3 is TGCAGCGGGCTTCTGGAGTTCTATGGCTACACCTTC. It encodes CSGLLEFYGYTF.

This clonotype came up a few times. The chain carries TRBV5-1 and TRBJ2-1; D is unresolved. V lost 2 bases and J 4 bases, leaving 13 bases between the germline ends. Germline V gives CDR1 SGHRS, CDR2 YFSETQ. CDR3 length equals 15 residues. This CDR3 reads CASSLSSAIYNEQFF. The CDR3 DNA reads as TGCGCCAGCAGCTTATCGAGCGCTATATACAATGAGCAGTTCTTC.